Sequencing of this TCR beta chain was carried out in a study of CD8 T cells in ankylosing spondylitis. Study-wide findings and caveats: Reportedly, disease-linked clones are significantly enriched in ankylosing spondylitis patients' matched synovial fluid. One TCR beta motif, made up of roughly eight highly homologous variants, appeared characteristic of ankylosing spondylitis blood.

This CDR3 is 16 amino acids long. The germline gives CDR1 MNHEY, CDR2 SVGAGI. V was shortened by 2 bases and J by 1 base, with 14 bases between the two germline ends. In TCRdb, the 5' RACE reads were re-called with MiXCR into one record per CDR3 protein. This sample has roughly 400,000 distinct CDR3 sequences; 20% to 25% occur once, and the top ten carry 16%. As concerns this clonotype: Its antigen is as yet unknown.

The chain is built from TRBV6-5 and TRBJ2-5; D tentatively reads TRBD1 or TRBD2 (6 bases each). Specimen: blood, either unsorted or a sorted T cell fraction (not recorded which). This sequence originates from a male donor with ankylosing spondylitis. The CDR3 sequence: CASSYGGLRGQETQYF. The CDR3 region has the DNA TGTGCCAGCAGTTACGGGGGGCTGAGGGGCCAAGAGACCCAGTACTTC.